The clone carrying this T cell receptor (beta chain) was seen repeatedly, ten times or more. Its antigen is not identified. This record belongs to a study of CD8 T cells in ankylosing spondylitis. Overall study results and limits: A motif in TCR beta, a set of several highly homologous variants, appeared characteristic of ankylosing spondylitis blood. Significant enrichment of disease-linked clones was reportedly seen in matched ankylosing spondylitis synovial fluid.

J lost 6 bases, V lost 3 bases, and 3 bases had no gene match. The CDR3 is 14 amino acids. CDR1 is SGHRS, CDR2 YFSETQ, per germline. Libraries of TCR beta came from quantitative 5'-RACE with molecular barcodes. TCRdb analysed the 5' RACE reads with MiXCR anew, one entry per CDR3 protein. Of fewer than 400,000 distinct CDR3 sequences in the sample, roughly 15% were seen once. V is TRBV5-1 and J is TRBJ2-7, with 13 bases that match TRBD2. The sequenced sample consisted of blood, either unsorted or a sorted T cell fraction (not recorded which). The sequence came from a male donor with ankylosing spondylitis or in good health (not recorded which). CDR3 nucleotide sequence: TGCGCCAGCAGCTCTTGGACTAGCGGGAGCGAGCAGTACTTC. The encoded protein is CASSSWTSGSEQYF.